These 20 T cell receptor beta chains were all obtained from the same sample, sequenced in a study of blood T cell repertoires in COVID-19 (dated by TCRdb to about 2020). Library method: the immunoSEQ multiplex PCR assay. This immuneACCESS table, as held by TCRdb, lists in-frame sequences with V and J called but not all clones. Of the missing ones, under half trace to an unresolved V gene in checked studies; the others have no known cause. This sample lists roughly 380,000 clones; approximately 89% were detected once. The ten largest make up under 5% of the sample. Sequencing used peripheral blood. These receptors originate from a woman aged 55-70 years with COVID-19, enrolled during active disease.

This clone was recorded only once. The rearrangement links TRBV7-8 to TRBJ2-1; D may be TRBD1 (6 bases). The CDR3 covers 15 residues. Trimming pared 5 bases from V and 6 bases from J, leaving 17 bases between. Germline CDR1 is SGHVS and CDR2 is FQNEAQ. The DNA of the CDR3 is TGTGCCAGCAGCGTGGGGTACAGGGAAAGCAATGAGCAGTTCTTC. This translates into CASSVGYRESNEQFF. Looking up the rest from reference TRBV7-8 and TRBJ2-1 gives the full variable domain: GAGVSQSPRYKVAKRGQDVALRCDPISGHVSLFWYQQALGQGPEFLTYFQNEAQLDKSGLPSDRFFAERPEGSVSTLKIQRTQQEDSAVYLCASSVGYRESNEQFFGPGTRLTVL.

The V and J genes are TRBV5-1 and TRBJ2-3, with 7 bases that match TRBD1. The CDR3 is made up of 15 amino acids. J gave up 3 bases and V 0 bases, and 4 bases lay outside the gene matches. Per the germline V gene, CDR1 is SGHRS and CDR2 is YFSETQ. The CDR3 nucleotides are TGCGCCAGCAGCTTGGGACAGGGTACGACAGATACGCAGTATTTT. Its translation: CASSLGQGTTDTQYF.

The V gene is TRBV4-2, the J gene TRBJ2-1; no clear D gene. The ends were cut back, 3 bases at V and 7 bases at J, with 13 bases in the middle. The length of the CDR3 is 14 residues. Germline V gene data show CDR1 as LGHNA and CDR2 as YNFKEQ. The CDR3 region is CASSQAGSRNEQFF. The CDR3 region has the DNA TGTGCCAGCAGCCAGGCCGGCTCTAGGAATGAGCAGTTCTTC.

CDR3 sequence (DNA): TGCGCCAGCAGCTTGGCGGGGTGGGTGAACACTGAAGCTTTCTTT. Its protein is CASSLAGWVNTEAFF. The rearrangement links TRBV5-1 to TRBJ1-1, with unresolved D. The V end was cut by 0 bases, the J end by 0 bases, with 9 bases between. This CDR3 spans 15 amino acids. Germline V gene sequence: CDR1 SGHRS, CDR2 YFSETQ.

This clone was seen once. This rearrangement joins TRBV5-1 to TRBJ1-2; 9 bases are a match to TRBD1. In germline, CDR1 is SGHRS, CDR2 YFSETQ. J gave up 4 bases and V 3 bases, and 4 bases lay outside the gene matches. The CDR3 contains 14 residues. This CDR3 is CASSSGTGSYGYTF. In nucleotides, the CDR3 is TGCGCCAGCAGCTCGGGGACAGGGAGCTATGGCTACACCTTC.

The CDR3 DNA is TGCGCCAGCAGCAATGGACAGGGGGCGTTTGATGGCTACACCTTC. Its protein is CASSNGQGAFDGYTF. V is TRBV4-1 and J is TRBJ1-2; 11 bases are a match to TRBD1. The V gene end was trimmed by 5 bases and the J gene end by 6 bases; junction bases not matched to a gene: 8. The CDR3 is made up of 15 amino acids. Per germline, CDR1 MGHRA and CDR2 YSYEKL.

The V gene is TRBV6-5, the J gene TRBJ2-7, with a weak D call TRBD1 (6 bases). Per the germline V gene, CDR1 is MNHEY and CDR2 is SVGAGI. This CDR3 is 15 amino acids long. Between the trimmed V and J ends, which lost 10 bases and 0 bases, there was a span of 19 bases. The CDR3 DNA is TGTGCCACCCTACCGACAGGTTCTAGCTCCTACGAGCAGTACTTC. Residues: CATLPTGSSSYEQYF.

V gene TRBV24-1 combines with J gene TRBJ2-3; D possibly corresponds to TRBD1 (6 bases). This CDR3 has 13 amino acids. Germline lookup yields CDR1 KGHDR and CDR2 SFDVKD. With 8 bases removed from V and 4 bases from J, the gap between germline ends came to 12 bases. The CDR3 DNA reads TGTGCCACCACGGGGCCAGGGGCAGATACGCAGTATTTT. Translated: CATTGPGADTQYF.

This chain joins TRBV7-3 and TRBJ2-1; TRBD1 matches at 8 bases. Losses at the gene ends were 2 bases for V and 6 bases for J; bases not matched to a gene: 6. This CDR3 is 15 amino acids long. Germline values: CDR1 SGHTA, CDR2 FQGTGA. This chain's CDR3 is CASSLGTGGGNEQFF. CDR3 nucleotides: TGTGCCAGCAGCTTAGGAACAGGGGGTGGCAATGAGCAGTTCTTC. Full variable domain (remainder filled in from reference TRBV7-3 and TRBJ2-1): GAGVSQTPSNKVTEKGKYVELRCDPISGHTALYWYRQSLGQGPEFLIYFQGTGAADDSGLPNDRFFAVRPEGSVSTLKIQRTERGDSAVYLCASSLGTGGGNEQFFGPGTRLTVL.

The rearrangement joins TRBV5-1 to TRBJ1-5, with a tentative D call TRBD1 (6 bases). The germline gives CDR1 SGHRS, CDR2 YFSETQ. This CDR3 comprises 15 residues. Between the trimmed V and J ends, which lost 0 bases and 3 bases, there was a span of 10 bases. This CDR3 is CASSLAGDHNQPQHF. The CDR3 DNA sequence: TGCGCCAGCAGCTTGGCAGGGGACCACAATCAGCCCCAGCATTTT.

This clone was counted between two and nine times. The rearrangement joins TRBV7-8 to TRBJ1-2; 8 positions agree with TRBD1. J gave up 6 bases and V 0 bases, and 6 bases lay outside the gene matches. Germline V gives CDR1 SGHVS, CDR2 FQNEAQ. This CDR3 region has 15 residues. CDR3 bases: TGTGCCAGCAGCTTAGCCCAGGGGGCGTTCAATGGCTACACCTTC. This translates into CASSLAQGAFNGYTF.

About this clone: At one end, the junction sequence differs from germline, possibly due to a read error. The rearrangement joins TRBV7-7 to TRBJ1-2; D might be TRBD1 (6 bases). Germline assignment: CDR1 SSHAT and CDR2 FNYEAQ (reference sequence). The CDR3 is made up of 16 amino acids. The CDR3 here is CASSPITGTPNYGYTF. The CDR3 DNA sequence: TGTGCTAGCAGCCCGATAACCGGGACACCGAACTATGGCTACACCTTC.

This chain links TRBV7-8 with TRBJ2-3; 10 bases fit TRBD1. Germline lookup yields CDR1 SGHVS and CDR2 FQNEAQ. Trimming took 5 bases from V and 6 from J; bases not matched to a gene: 5. This CDR3 is built from 14 residues. CDR3 nucleotide sequence: TGTGCCAGCAGCCAGAGGACAGGGGGGGATACGCAGTATTTT. It yields the protein CASSQRTGGDTQYF. Full variable domain (rest looked up from reference TRBV7-8 and TRBJ2-3): GAGVSQSPRYKVAKRGQDVALRCDPISGHVSLFWYQQALGQGPEFLTYFQNEAQLDKSGLPSDRFFAERPEGSVSTLKIQRTQQEDSAVYLCASSQRTGGDTQYFGPGTRLTVL.

The genes are TRBV4-2 and TRBJ2-3, with 9 nucleotides matching TRBD2. The trim removed 3 bases at V and 2 bases at J, leaving 6 bases unmatched. This CDR3 spans 16 amino acids. CDR1 and CDR2 from the germline V gene are LGHNA and YNFKEQ. The CDR3 nucleotides are TGTGCCAGCAGCCAGAATAGCGGGGGAGTCACAGATACGCAGTATTTT. It yields the protein CASSQNSGGVTDTQYF.

This chain connects TRBV10-2 to TRBJ1-1; D is possibly TRBD1 (5 bases). CDR3 length: 13 residues. Per germline, CDR1 WSHSY and CDR2 SAAADI. The V gene lost 5 bases and the J gene lost 4 bases, with 11 bases spanning the gap. The CDR3 protein is CASSIAGRTEAFF. The CDR3 nucleotides are TGCGCCAGCAGTATCGCGGGGCGCACTGAAGCTTTCTTT.

The V and J genes are TRBV5-8 and TRBJ2-3, with D maybe TRBD1 (5 bases). This CDR3 has 14 residues. V was trimmed by 0 bases and J by 1 base, leaving 6 bases between them. From germline, CDR1 is SGHTS and CDR2 YDEGEE. CDR3 coding DNA: TGTGCCAGCAGCTTGGTACAGGGCACAGATACGCAGTATTTT. It codes for CASSLVQGTDTQYF.

This chain links TRBV19 with TRBJ2-3, with D unresolved. V dropped 3 bases and J dropped 1 base, with 11 bases sitting between them. The CDR3 loop spans 15 amino acids. CDR1 and CDR2 (germline): LNHDA, SQIVND (reference sequence). Here the CDR3 reads CASSIPRAGTDTQYF. Written as DNA, the CDR3 is TGTGCCAGTAGTATCCCCCGAGCTGGCACAGATACGCAGTATTTT.

The rearrangement uses TRBV11-2 and TRBJ2-3; possibly TRBD2 for D (6 bases). The CDR3 has 14 amino acids. Trimming pared 8 bases from V and 0 bases from J, leaving 12 bases between. Looked up from germline, CDR1 is SGHAT and CDR2 is FQNNGV. The CDR3 nucleotides read TGTGCCAGCGCCCTGGGGGGTAGCACAGATACGCAGTATTTT. Encoded protein: CASALGGSTDTQYF.

The rearrangement uses TRBV10-3 and TRBJ2-4; D unresolved. This CDR3 comprises 14 residues. V lost 11 bases, J lost 0 bases, and 14 bases lay in between. Germline V gene lookup returns CDR1 ENHRY and CDR2 SYGVKD. CDR3 in DNA: TGTGCCCTAACCCTACCCTTAGCCAAAAACATTCAGTACTTC. Protein sequence: CALTLPLAKNIQYF.

The chain uses TRBV5-6 and TRBJ2-1, with 7 bases aligning to TRBD2. Germline V gene data show CDR1 as SGHDT and CDR2 as YYEEEE. V lost 3 bases, J lost 2 bases, and 8 bases stayed unmatched. The CDR3 is made up of 16 amino acids. DNA of the CDR3: TGTGCCAGCAGCTCCCAGGGCGGGGGAACCTACAATGAGCAGTTCTTC. This codes for CASSSQGGGTYNEQFF.